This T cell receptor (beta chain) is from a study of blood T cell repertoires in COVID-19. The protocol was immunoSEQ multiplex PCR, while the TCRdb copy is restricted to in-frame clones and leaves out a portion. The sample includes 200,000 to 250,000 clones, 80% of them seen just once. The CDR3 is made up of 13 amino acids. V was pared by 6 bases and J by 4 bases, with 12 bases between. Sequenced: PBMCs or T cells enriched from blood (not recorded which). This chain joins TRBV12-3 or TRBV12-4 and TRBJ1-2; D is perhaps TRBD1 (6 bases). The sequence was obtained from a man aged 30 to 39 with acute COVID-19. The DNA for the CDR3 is TGTGCCAGCAGCCCAGGGACACTCTATGGCTACACCTTC. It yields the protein CASSPGTLYGYTF.